One and the same sample provided the 30 T cell receptor beta chains below, sequenced in a study of T and B cells in COVID-19 patients. TRB rearrangements were amplified by multiplex PCR with BIOMED2 TRB-A/B primers. TCRdb itself ran the multiplex PCR reads through MiXCR, one entry per CDR3 protein. The sample carries over 8,000 distinct CDR3 sequences, roughly 28% recorded once. From blood, about 250-550 ng of genomic DNA served as TRB template. The sequencing input was blood. These receptors were obtained from a human donor who had recovered from COVID-19.

Relative to its sample, this clonotype is medium-sized. This rearrangement joins TRBV6-2 or TRBV6-3 to TRBJ1-6; 8 nucleotides agree with TRBD1. CDR1 is MNHEY and CDR2 is SVGEGT in the germline V gene. There are 15 residues in the CDR3. The junction had 7 bases not matched to a gene; V was cut back by 2 bases and J by 10 bases. The CDR3 loop reads CASSYIDRGRSPLHF. CDR3 DNA: TGTGCCAGCAGTTACATAGACAGGGGTAGGTCACCCCTCCACTTT.

This rearrangement joins TRBV5-1 to TRBJ1-5; 8 bases align to TRBD1. This CDR3 is built from 16 residues. The V and J ends lost 0 bases and 6 bases, in that order; junction bases with no gene match: 8. Germline V gene data show CDR1 as SGHRS and CDR2 as YFSETQ. DNA of the CDR3: TGCGCCAGCAGCTTGGGGGCAGGGGGCGCGGGTCAGCCCCAGCATTTT. Translated, it gives CASSLGAGGAGQPQHF. The full variable domain, its missing parts supplied by reference TRBV5-1 and TRBJ1-5, is KAGVTQTPRYLIKTRGQQVTLSCSPISGHRSVSWYQQTPGQGLQFLFEYFSETQRNKGNFPGRFSGRQFSNSRSEMNVSTLELGDSALYLCASSLGAGGAGQPQHFGDGTRLSIL.

By frequency in the sample, this clonotype is medium-sized. J is TRBJ1-1 and V is TRBV18, with D perhaps TRBD1 (5 bases). The CDR3 runs to 13 residues. The V end was cut by 2 bases, the J end by 1 base, with 5 bases between. Per germline, CDR1 KGHSH and CDR2 LQKENI. The CDR3 loop is CASSPGQNTEAFF. DNA of the CDR3: TGTGCCAGCTCACCAGGACAGAACACTGAAGCTTTCTTT.

V is TRBV20-1 and J is TRBJ2-3; 8 nucleotides line up with TRBD2. CDR1 is DFQATT and CDR2 is SNEGSKA in the germline V gene (reference sequence). V trimming: 5 bases; J trimming: 4 bases; junction bases outside the gene matches: 8. This CDR3 contains 14 residues. CDR3 coding DNA: TGCAGTGCTGTAAGCGGGGGAAGGGCAGATACGCAGTATTTT. Protein sequence: CSAVSGGRADTQYF.

This clonotype is categorized as medium-sized. V usage is TRBV27 and J usage is TRBJ2-3; 7 nucleotides agree with TRBD1. The CDR3 has 13 residues. J was trimmed by 5 bases and V by 3 bases; bases with no gene match: 2. The V gene's germline CDR1 is MNHEY and CDR2 SMNVEV (reference sequence). The DNA of the CDR3 is TGTGCCAGCAGTTTTAGGGGGCTAGATACGCAGTATTTT. This encodes CASSFRGLDTQYF.

This clonotype was observed a few times. The chain couples TRBV5-4 to TRBJ1-2, with TRBD1 matching 8 bases. The germline V gene has CDR1 SGHNT and CDR2 YYREEE (reference sequence). The CDR3 loop spans 14 amino acids. V gave up 4 bases and J gave up 3 bases; unmatched junction bases: 5. DNA of the CDR3: TGTGCCAGCAGCCTTCAGGGGGCGGACTATGGCTACACCTTC. Protein product: CASSLQGADYGYTF.

Only one count was recorded for this clonotype. The chain joins TRBV29-1 to TRBJ1-2, with 9 bases identical to TRBD1. The J segment lost 12 bases and the V segment lost 2 bases, leaving 4 bases of the junction unmatched. The V gene's germline CDR1 is SQVTM and CDR2 ANQGSEA. This CDR3 spans 11 amino acids. The chain's CDR3 is CSVERGQGNTF. The CDR3 DNA reads as TGCAGCGTTGAAAGGGGACAGGGCAACACCTTC.

This chain joins TRBV6-4 and TRBJ2-7, with 7 bases matching TRBD1. V shed 3 bases, J shed 0 bases, and the junction held 11 bases outside the gene matches. Germline V gene sequence: CDR1 MRHNA, CDR2 SNTAGT. The CDR3 is 17 residues long. Here the CDR3 DNA reads TGTGCCAGCAGTGAGGACGGGACAGCTCCCAGCTCCTACGAGCAGTACGTC. This encodes CASSEDGTAPSSYEQYV.

This clonotype ranks as medium-sized. The chain carries TRBV6-5 and TRBJ2-1; the D gene is possibly TRBD2 (5 bases). Per germline, CDR1 MNHEY and CDR2 SVGAGI. V lost 5 bases, J lost 9 bases, and 14 bases lay in between. The CDR3 extends over 13 amino acids. The CDR3 loop reads CASSLPASSEQFF. The CDR3 DNA sequence: TGTGCCAGCAGTCTCCCGGCTAGCAGTGAGCAGTTCTTC.

This clonotype has only a few counts. The V gene is TRBV15, the J gene TRBJ1-1, with D possibly TRBD1 on 6 matching bases. V was trimmed by 1 base and J by 1 base, leaving 13 bases between them. Looked up from germline, CDR1 is LNHNV and CDR2 is YYDKDF (reference sequence). The CDR3 totals 16 residues. The CDR3 bases are TGTGCCACCAGCAGAGGACTACAGGGATCGAACACTGAAGCTTTCTTT. The encoded protein is CATSRGLQGSNTEAFF.

This chain uses TRBV10-3 with TRBJ1-1, with D unclear. V was trimmed by 6 bases and J by 5 bases, leaving 13 bases between them. Germline values: CDR1 ENHRY, CDR2 SYGVKD. The CDR3 spans 13 residues. The CDR3 DNA is TGTGCCATCAGCCAGACCCCGGGTACTGAAGCTTTCTTT. As protein: CAISQTPGTEAFF.

This clonotype has only one observation. The gene calls are TRBV20-1 and TRBJ2-1; 8 positions match TRBD2. Unmatched junction bases numbered 7, after V lost 0 bases and J lost 3 bases. Germline V CDR1 and CDR2: DFQATT, SNEGSKA (reference sequence). The CDR3 is made up of 16 amino acids. For the CDR3, the DNA is TGCAGTGCTAGAGACCCCGGGACTAGGGACTACAATGAGCAGTTCTTC. Protein product: CSARDPGTRDYNEQFF.

Note on this clonotype: A clone one base away is much larger, so this may be a read error. This chain uses TRBV19 with TRBJ1-2, with 8 bases that match TRBD1. The CDR3 covers 13 residues. The V segment lost 5 bases and the J segment 6 bases; nucleotides outside the gene matches: 5. The germline CDR1 and CDR2 sequences are LNHDA and SQIVND (reference sequence). CDR3 amino acids: CASSGQGNNGYTF. Here the CDR3 DNA reads TGTGCCAGTAGTGGACAGGGCAATAATGGCTACACCTTC.

The DNA for the CDR3 is TGTGCCAGTAGAACTGTAGCGGGGATATCCTACAATGAGCAGTTCTTC. Encoded protein: CASRTVAGISYNEQFF. The chain uses TRBV19 and TRBJ2-1; TRBD2 agrees at 8 bases. The germline CDR1 and CDR2 sequences are LNHDA and SQIVND (reference sequence). With 6 bases clipped from V and 1 base from J, the junction kept 8 bases outside the gene matches. The CDR3 extends over 16 amino acids.

In this sample, this clonotype is medium-sized. The chain carries TRBV29-1 and TRBJ1-1; D not resolved. The CDR3 runs to 11 residues. CDR1 is SQVTM, CDR2 ANQGSEA, per germline. V was pared by 4 bases and J by 1 base, with 4 bases between. The CDR3 nucleotides are TGCAGCGTTGCGCGGAACACTGAAGCTTTCTTT. It translates to CSVARNTEAFF.

This clonotype was seen a few times. This chain connects TRBV5-3 to TRBJ2-7, with a tentative D call TRBD2 (7 bases). TRBV5-3 is known as an ORF, though its function is uncertain. The CDR3 contains 16 residues. V dropped 3 bases and J dropped 6 bases, with 22 bases sitting between them. CDR3 in amino acids: CARSSRGGGALFEQYV. In DNA form, the CDR3 reads TGTGCCAGAAGCTCCCGTGGGGGGGGGGCACTCTTCGAGCAGTACGTC.

This clonotype was observed a few times. The genes are TRBV7-3 and TRBJ2-3, with 10 nucleotides matching TRBD2. Germline V lookup: CDR1 SGHTA, CDR2 FQGTGA. The CDR3 length is 16 residues. V lost 6 bases, J lost 2 bases, and 8 bases stayed unmatched. The CDR3 here is CASSSSGGPNTDTQYF. In DNA form, the CDR3 reads TGTGCCAGCAGTTCTAGCGGGGGCCCTAACACAGATACGCAGTATTTT.

By proportion, this clonotype is medium-sized. This chain links TRBV29-1 with TRBJ2-7; 7 bases agree with TRBD2. V shed 1 base and J 4 bases; nucleotides not matched to a gene: 10. This CDR3 spans 15 amino acids. In germline, CDR1 is SQVTM, CDR2 ANQGSEA. The CDR3 is CSVEGGEGTIYEQYF. The CDR3 coding sequence is TGCAGCGTTGAAGGGGGAGAGGGGACTATATACGAGCAGTACTTC.

This clonotype counts as medium-sized (0.01 to 0.1%). The V and J genes are TRBV5-4 and TRBJ2-6, with 8 bases aligning to TRBD1. Germline V gene sequence: CDR1 SGHNT, CDR2 YYREEE (reference sequence). The CDR3 runs to 15 residues. Germline trimming cut 7 bases from V and 0 bases from J; bases unmatched to any gene: 3. Here the CDR3 DNA reads TGTGCCAGCGGACAGGGAGCCTCTGGGGCCAACGTCCTGACTTTC. Protein: CASGQGASGANVLTF.

By sample fraction, this clonotype is medium-sized (0.01 to 0.1%). J is TRBJ1-1 and V is TRBV6-5; 9 bases are a match to TRBD1. Germline loops: CDR1 MNHEY, CDR2 SVGAGI. V trimming: 6 bases; J trimming: 4 bases; junction bases outside the gene matches: 9. This CDR3 contains 15 residues. CDR3 protein: CASRRDREGGTEAFF. The CDR3 region has the DNA TGTGCCAGCAGGCGGGACAGGGAGGGAGGCACTGAAGCTTTCTTT.

CDR3 nucleotides: TGTGCCAGCAGCTTTAACGGGCTAGCGGACCAAGAGACCCAGTACTTC. Protein sequence: CASSFNGLADQETQYF. V usage is TRBV11-2 and J usage is TRBJ2-5, with 7 bases identical to TRBD2. With V trimmed by 3 bases and J by 0 bases, 7 bases remained unmatched. Germline V gene data show CDR1 as SGHAT and CDR2 as FQNNGV. CDR3 length: 16 amino acids.

The DNA for the CDR3 is TGTGCCATCAGTGAGTCGTTGGGGACTAGCGGCACAGATACGCAGTATTTT. Translating gives CAISESLGTSGTDTQYF. V usage is TRBV10-3 and J usage is TRBJ2-3; TRBD2 aligns across 10 bases. The V and J ends lost 0 bases and 1 base, in that order; junction bases with no gene match: 4. CDR1 is ENHRY and CDR2 is SYGVKD in the germline V gene. CDR3 size: 17 residues.

The J gene is TRBJ1-1, the V gene TRBV5-4; possibly TRBD1 for D (6 bases). V shed 3 bases and J shed 6 bases, with 9 bases lying between them. The CDR3 extends over 12 amino acids. Germline loops: CDR1 SGHNT, CDR2 YYREEE (reference sequence). The CDR3 DNA reads TGTGCCAGCAGCTCTCAGGGGCCTGAAGCTTTCTTT. This gives the protein CASSSQGPEAFF.

The chain employs TRBV6-4 and TRBJ2-3; 16 positions match TRBD2. The V gene's germline CDR1 is MRHNA and CDR2 SNTAGT. The CDR3 spans 18 residues. The ends lost 6 bases at V and 2 bases at J; junction bases unmatched: 8. The DNA of the CDR3 is TGTGCCAGCAGACTCTGGGGGACTAGCGGGGGGGCCACAGATACGCAGTATTTT. Translated, it gives CASRLWGTSGGATDTQYF.

The rearrangement joins TRBV12-3 or TRBV12-4 to TRBJ1-1; D gene unclear. The ends were cut back, 7 bases at V and 3 bases at J, with 12 bases in the middle. This CDR3 region has 13 residues. CDR3 sequence: CASKMREDTEAFF. In DNA, the CDR3 is TGTGCCAGCAAGATGAGGGAGGACACTGAAGCTTTCTTT.

This clonotype was detected only a few times. The chain carries TRBV20-1 and TRBJ2-2; 8 nucleotides line up with TRBD2. Germline V gene sequence: CDR1 DFQATT, CDR2 SNEGSKA (reference sequence). V was pared by 5 bases and J by 0 bases, with 5 bases of the junction left unmatched. The CDR3 covers 15 residues. Written as DNA, the CDR3 is TGCAGTGCTGCACTAGCGGCCACGAACACCGGGGAGCTGTTTTTT. Amino acid sequence: CSAALAATNTGELFF.

Sample share makes this clonotype medium-sized. The chain combines TRBV5-6 with TRBJ2-2; no definite D call. Germline-derived CDR1 and CDR2 are SGHDT and YYEEEE. There are 13 residues in the CDR3. V dropped 2 bases and J dropped 6 bases, with 8 bases sitting between them. CDR3: CASSLKAAGELFF. CDR3 bases: TGTGCCAGCAGCTTAAAGGCTGCCGGGGAGCTGTTTTTT.

The genes are TRBV12-3 or TRBV12-4 and TRBJ2-1, with D possibly matching TRBD1 (5 bases). Trimming pared 6 bases from V and 2 bases from J, leaving 17 bases between. The CDR3 has 16 residues. The CDR3 sequence: CASSSLNQGPYNEQFF. The CDR3, as DNA: TGTGCCAGCAGCTCCCTAAATCAGGGTCCCTACAATGAGCAGTTCTTC.

This chain uses TRBV5-1 with TRBJ2-1; the match to TRBD2 covers 9 bases. This CDR3 is 15 amino acids long. With 3 bases clipped from V and 8 bases from J, the junction kept 9 bases outside the gene matches. CDR1 SGHRS and CDR2 YFSETQ come from the germline V gene. This chain's CDR3 is CASSSGTSPWDEQFF. The CDR3 region has the DNA TGCGCCAGCAGCTCAGGGACTAGCCCATGGGATGAGCAGTTCTTC.

The chain couples TRBV6-1 to TRBJ2-7; TRBD1 matches 8 bases. Trimming removed 3 bases from V and 3 bases from J; junction bases left unmatched: 4. This CDR3 spans 14 amino acids. From germline, CDR1 is MNHNS and CDR2 SASEGT. The CDR3 here is CASSETGVGYEQYV. CDR3 DNA: TGTGCCAGCAGTGAGACAGGGGTGGGCTACGAGCAGTACGTC.